The 10 T cell receptor beta chains reported below all come from one sample, sequenced in a study of Ad26.COV2.S vaccination and SARS-CoV-2 variants. Using immunoSEQ multiplex PCR, the repertoire was profiled, and TCRdb retains in-frame clones only, with some absent. The sample carries fewer than 400,000 clones, 85% recorded once. Treatment specified: around 19 received Ad26.COV2.S at low or high dose, single or two shots; roughly five received placebo; per-sample allocation not given. It was on day 63 after the first vaccine or placebo injection that samples were taken. Material: peripheral blood, obtained in a trial of Ad26.COV2.S vaccine versus placebo. The receptors were gathered from a person between 18 and 59 years old who received the Ad26.COV2.S COVID-19 vaccine or a placebo.

The chain joins TRBV29-1 to TRBJ1-3; 7 nucleotides match TRBD1. Per germline, CDR1 SQVTM and CDR2 ANQGSEA. V lost 7 bases, J lost 0 bases, and 6 bases stayed unmatched. The CDR3 spans 14 residues. The CDR3 bases are TGCAGCGCGTCACAGGGGAACTCTGGAAACACCATATATTTT. Encoded protein: CSASQGNSGNTIYF. Complete variable domain (other parts from reference TRBV29-1 and TRBJ1-3): SAVISQKPSRDICQRGTSLTIQCQVDSQVTMMFWYRQQPGQSLTLIATANQGSEATYESGFVIDKFPISRPNLTFSTLTVSNMSPEDSSIYLCSASQGNSGNTIYFGEGSWLTVV.

The rearrangement links TRBV3-1 (or the pseudogene TRBV3-2) to TRBJ1-1, with 10 bases lining up with TRBD1. The germline CDR1 and CDR2 sequences are LGHDT and YNNKEL (reference sequence). Trimming took 1 base from V and 3 from J; bases not matched to a gene: 5. CDR3 length equals 16 residues. CDR3 sequence: CASSQGWTGGYTEAFF. The CDR3 DNA follows: TGTGCCAGCAGCCAAGGGTGGACAGGGGGGTACACTGAAGCTTTCTTT.

In its sample, this clone was seen once. V usage is TRBV5-6 and J usage is TRBJ2-7, with a weak D call TRBD1 (5 bases). V was pared by 3 bases and J by 4 bases, with 14 bases between. This CDR3 is 14 amino acids long. Germline CDR1 SGHDT, CDR2 YYEEEE. The CDR3 DNA is TGTGCCAGCAGCTACTGGGGCAGACGATACGAGCAGTACTTC. Translation gives CASSYWGRRYEQYF.

The chain carries TRBV6-5 and TRBJ2-5, with 8 bases lining up with TRBD1. Germline values: CDR1 MNHEY, CDR2 SVGAGI. Unmatched junction bases numbered 7, after V lost 5 bases and J lost 2 bases. The CDR3 totals 15 residues. This CDR3 is CASSRRQGQQETQYF. For the CDR3, the DNA is TGTGCCAGCAGTCGCAGACAGGGGCAGCAAGAGACCCAGTACTTC.

The rearrangement links TRBV27 to TRBJ2-3; 9 bases align to TRBD2. CDR1 and CDR2 (germline): MNHEY, SMNVEV (reference sequence). The CDR3 sequence is 17 residues long. V lost 7 bases, J lost 2 bases, and 13 bases stayed unmatched. The CDR3 protein is CASMVLAGEIPTDTQYF. CDR3 coding DNA: TGTGCCAGCATGGTGTTAGCGGGGGAGATCCCCACAGATACGCAGTATTTT.

The chain links TRBV5-1 to TRBJ2-5; TRBD2 matches at 14 bases. J gave up 4 bases and V 4 bases, and 12 bases lay outside the gene matches. CDR3 size: 18 residues. The germline gives CDR1 SGHRS, CDR2 YFSETQ. The CDR3 protein is CASSLGLAGGPGPETQYF. The DNA of the CDR3 is TGCGCCAGCAGCCTAGGACTAGCGGGGGGCCCTGGGCCAGAGACCCAGTACTTC.

V usage is TRBV29-1 and J usage is TRBJ2-3, with 16 bases lining up with TRBD2. Germline V CDR1 and CDR2: SQVTM, ANQGSEA. Trimming cost V 7 bases and J 6 bases; bases outside gene matches: 4. The CDR3 is made up of 14 amino acids. CDR3 in DNA: TGCAGCGCTTTGGGACTAGCGGGGGGGGATACGCAGTATTTT. Translated: CSALGLAGGDTQYF.

This rearrangement joins TRBV6-4 to TRBJ2-1, with D possibly matching TRBD1 (5 bases). V gave up 9 bases and J gave up 7 bases, with 25 bases separating them. The CDR3 consists of 16 residues. Germline CDR1 reads MRHNA; CDR2 reads SNTAGT. The CDR3 protein is CARQGHTLGRKNEQFF. The CDR3 DNA is TGTGCCAGACAAGGACATACACTGGGGCGGAAGAATGAGCAGTTCTTC.

This chain connects TRBV7-3 to TRBJ2-3; the match to TRBD2 covers 14 bases. CDR3 size: 18 residues. Germline loops: CDR1 SGHTA, CDR2 FQGTGA. V lost 5 bases to trimming and J lost 5 bases; unmatched junction nucleotides: 12. The CDR3 is CASSRTGTSGGWGDTQYF. Written as DNA, the CDR3 is TGTGCCAGCAGCCGGACCGGGACTAGCGGGGGTTGGGGAGATACGCAGTATTTT.

A note on this clone: A read error may produce the germline difference seen at one junction end. The V and J genes are TRBV7-9 and TRBJ2-7, with 7 positions matching TRBD1. The CDR3 contains 11 residues. In germline, CDR1 is SEHNR, CDR2 FQNEAQ (reference sequence). CDR3 DNA sequence: TGCTTGACAGGGAGATGGTACGAGCAGTACTTC. Its translation: CLTGRWYEQYF. The variable domain in full, with the rest retrieved from reference TRBV7-9 and TRBJ2-7, is DTGVSQNPRHKITKRGQNVTFRCDPISEHNRLYWYRQTLGQGPEFLTYFQNEAQLEKSRLLSDRFSAERPKGSFSTLEIQRTEQGDSAMYLCLTGRWYEQYFGPGTRLTVT.